These T cell receptor beta chains were read from a single sample in a study of glioma-infiltrating T cells. TCRdb independently ran MiXCR on the multiplex PCR reads; one entry per CDR3 protein. The sample yields about 380,000 distinct CDR3 sequences, roughly two fifths seen once. The sequenced material came from glioma tissue, nonneoplastic brain tissue, or PBMCs (not recorded which). These receptors originate from a human donor with low-grade glioma or glioblastoma, undergoing nonglioma brain surgery, or in good health (not recorded which). CDR3s include the opening cysteine and the closing phenylalanine or tryptophan. Each record gives: J gene, D gene, V gene, CDR3 protein. A D gene is named only where the DNA matches it firmly.

j_call: TRBJ2-1
d_call: TRBD1
v_call: TRBV20-1
cdr3_aa: CSAVTGSSYNEQFF

j_call: TRBJ1-5
d_call: .
v_call: TRBV20-1
cdr3_aa: CSALRGGNQPQHF

j_call: TRBJ2-1
d_call: .
v_call: TRBV20-1
cdr3_aa: CSAPEMRQFF

j_call: TRBJ2-1
d_call: TRBD2
v_call: TRBV5-4
cdr3_aa: CASSLVSLAGNNGQFF

j_call: TRBJ1-2
d_call: .
v_call: TRBV6-2/TRBV6-3
cdr3_aa: CASSRLTTNYGYTF

j_call: TRBJ1-2
d_call: TRBD1
v_call: TRBV7-2
cdr3_aa: CASSYSGTGTSYGYTF

j_call: TRBJ2-1
d_call: TRBD2
v_call: TRBV4-1
cdr3_aa: CASSQGLAGRGEQFF

j_call: TRBJ1-2
d_call: .
v_call: TRBV6-2/TRBV6-3
cdr3_aa: CASSLPPNYGYTF

j_call: TRBJ1-1
d_call: .
v_call: TRBV11-2
cdr3_aa: CASSRTTDNTEAFF

j_call: TRBJ2-1
d_call: TRBD1
v_call: TRBV27
cdr3_aa: CASSLLPWDSYYNEQFF

j_call: TRBJ2-3
d_call: .
v_call: TRBV27
cdr3_aa: CASSPQRASTDTQYF

j_call: TRBJ2-1
d_call: TRBD2
v_call: TRBV6-2/TRBV6-3
cdr3_aa: CASSPLAVEQFF

j_call: TRBJ2-7
d_call: TRBD2
v_call: TRBV18
cdr3_aa: CASSATSGRQDSYEQYF

j_call: TRBJ2-3
d_call: TRBD2
v_call: TRBV7-2
cdr3_aa: CASSRGLAGGTDTQYF

j_call: TRBJ2-2
d_call: .
v_call: TRBV20-1
cdr3_aa: CSAPRFANTGELFF

j_call: TRBJ2-3
d_call: TRBD1
v_call: TRBV6-5
cdr3_aa: CASSYSGQGLDTQYF

j_call: TRBJ2-7
d_call: TRBD1
v_call: TRBV28
cdr3_aa: CASGFGQGYEQYF

j_call: TRBJ1-2
d_call: .
v_call: TRBV7-9
cdr3_aa: CAGSLLSGRYGYTF

j_call: TRBJ2-7
d_call: TRBD2
v_call: TRBV27
cdr3_aa: CASSTYPPGLAGGPPLEQYF

j_call: TRBJ1-1
d_call: .
v_call: TRBV7-2
cdr3_aa: CASSLRLYTGHQNTEAFF

j_call: TRBJ2-5
d_call: .
v_call: TRBV6-5
cdr3_aa: CASRRTAYQETQCF

j_call: TRBJ1-2
d_call: .
v_call: TRBV28
cdr3_aa: CASRPSIYGYTF

j_call: TRBJ2-2
d_call: .
v_call: TRBV18
cdr3_aa: CASSPPGRPGELFF

j_call: TRBJ2-3
d_call: .
v_call: TRBV5-4
cdr3_aa: CASSFPRADTQYF

j_call: TRBJ2-3
d_call: .
v_call: TRBV2
cdr3_aa: CASSEASVGGDTQYF

j_call: TRBJ2-1
d_call: .
v_call: TRBV6-1
cdr3_aa: CASKGGAYTNEQFF

j_call: TRBJ2-7
d_call: .
v_call: TRBV7-2
cdr3_aa: CASSSGQGGRYEQYF

j_call: TRBJ2-7
d_call: .
v_call: TRBV10-3
cdr3_aa: CAISGGDSSYEQYF

j_call: TRBJ2-7
d_call: .
v_call: TRBV29-1
cdr3_aa: CSALGRIAYEQYF

j_call: TRBJ1-2
d_call: .
v_call: TRBV10-3
cdr3_aa: CAIDGKGDYGYTF

j_call: TRBJ2-1
d_call: .
v_call: TRBV15
cdr3_aa: CATKRGEYNEQFF

j_call: TRBJ2-5
d_call: TRBD2
v_call: TRBV11-3
cdr3_aa: CASSSSGLAGTKETQYF

j_call: TRBJ2-2
d_call: .
v_call: TRBV20-1
cdr3_aa: CSARGELTNTGELFF

j_call: TRBJ1-5
d_call: .
v_call: TRBV6-1
cdr3_aa: CASSDHYQPQHF

j_call: TRBJ2-1
d_call: .
v_call: TRBV3-1
cdr3_aa: CASGNLWEQFF

j_call: TRBJ2-7
d_call: .
v_call: TRBV7-9
cdr3_aa: CASSWDMGQGYEQYF

j_call: TRBJ2-1
d_call: TRBD1
v_call: TRBV6-1
cdr3_aa: CASRPGQGAGYEQFF

j_call: TRBJ2-3
d_call: .
v_call: TRBV28
cdr3_aa: CASTEPRTTTDTQYF

j_call: TRBJ2-7
d_call: TRBD2
v_call: TRBV20-1
cdr3_aa: CSAREGTSGRNEQYF

j_call: TRBJ2-3
d_call: TRBD1
v_call: TRBV5-4
cdr3_aa: CASRSSDRGITDTQYF

j_call: TRBJ2-7
d_call: TRBD1
v_call: TRBV7-9
cdr3_aa: CASISPGTGINEQYF

j_call: TRBJ1-4
d_call: .
v_call: TRBV5-1
cdr3_aa: CASSPLGDSNEKLFF

j_call: TRBJ2-2
d_call: .
v_call: TRBV4-1
cdr3_aa: CASSHGVRESNTGELFF

j_call: TRBJ1-1
d_call: TRBD1
v_call: TRBV28
cdr3_aa: CASSPSGGSSGTEAFF

j_call: TRBJ2-6
d_call: .
v_call: TRBV27
cdr3_aa: CASSFQQGSGANVLTF

j_call: TRBJ2-3
d_call: .
v_call: TRBV20-1
cdr3_aa: CSAIIGFHTQYF

j_call: TRBJ1-3
d_call: .
v_call: TRBV4-3
cdr3_aa: CASSQDPSNSGNTIYF

j_call: TRBJ2-1
d_call: TRBD2
v_call: TRBV6-2/TRBV6-3
cdr3_aa: CASSYQLAGEYNEQFF